The 5 T cell receptor beta chains in this list originate from one sample, sequenced in a study of PD-L1 blockade in urothelial cancer. Time point indicated: pretreatment peripheral blood. TCRdb's copy holds only in-frame clones and misses some; the assay was immunoSEQ multiplex PCR. Among under 95,000 clones listed, 84% were seen once. This sample comprised PBMCs, obtained around atezolizumab (anti-PD-L1) treatment. The receptor set was obtained from a woman in her 70s with urothelial cancer.

The V gene is TRBV7-2, the J gene TRBJ2-7; 9 nucleotides match TRBD1. Trimming removed 1 base from V and 4 bases from J; junction bases left unmatched: 11. Germline V CDR1 and CDR2: SGHTA, FQGNSA. This CDR3 comprises 17 residues. DNA for the CDR3: TGTGCCAGCAGCTTAGGACCCCCGGGACAGGGTTTTTACGAGCAGTACTTC. It yields the protein CASSLGPPGQGFYEQYF.

J is TRBJ2-2 and V is TRBV13, with TRBD1 as a possible D gene (5 bases). Germline assignment: CDR1 PRHDT and CDR2 FYEKMQ (reference sequence). V lost 5 bases, J lost 2 bases, and 9 bases lay in between. The CDR3 extends over 14 amino acids. The CDR3 loop is CASSPQGNTGELFF. The CDR3 DNA reads as TGTGCCAGCAGCCCCCAGGGCAACACCGGGGAGCTGTTTTTT.

The J gene is TRBJ2-2, the V gene TRBV5-1; D is unclear. This CDR3 comprises 17 residues. Per germline, CDR1 SGHRS and CDR2 YFSETQ. V shed 0 bases and J shed 1 base, with 13 bases lying between them. CDR3 residues: CASSLGYLPLNTGELFF. CDR3 DNA: TGCGCCAGCAGCTTGGGCTACCTACCCCTGAACACCGGGGAGCTGTTTTTT.

This chain uses TRBV6-5 with TRBJ2-7; tentatively, D is TRBD2 (5 bases). This CDR3 contains 15 residues. V dropped 2 bases and J dropped 2 bases, with 13 bases sitting between them. Germline assignment: CDR1 MNHEY and CDR2 SVGAGI. CDR3 protein: CASSYRLGEPYEQYF. The CDR3 coding sequence is TGTGCCAGCAGTTACCGGTTGGGAGAGCCCTACGAGCAGTACTTC.

CDR3 sequence reads: CASSPAGGTAQETQYF. In DNA form, the CDR3 reads TGTGCCAGCAGCCCAGCCGGCGGGACTGCCCAAGAGACCCAGTACTTC. V usage is TRBV4-2 and J usage is TRBJ2-5, with D possibly TRBD2 on 6 matching bases. Per the germline V gene, CDR1 is LGHNA and CDR2 is YNFKEQ. Trimming left V 4 bases short and J 1 base short, with 16 bases between. CDR3 length equals 16 residues.